This T cell receptor beta chain emerged from a study of T cell changes during pregnancy in multiple sclerosis. V was pared by 8 bases and J by 5 bases, with 13 bases between. Germline CDR1 is LNHDA and CDR2 is SQIVND (reference sequence). This CDR3 has 13 residues. The protocol was immunoSEQ multiplex PCR, while the TCRdb copy is restricted to in-frame clones and leaves out a portion. This table has around 34,000 clones, about nine tenths appearing once. The sequencing used CD8+ T cells from peripheral blood mononuclear cells, collected in the first trimester of pregnancy. The TCR originated in a female donor with multiple sclerosis, enrolled in a pregnancy study. V gene TRBV19 combines with J gene TRBJ2-1; a possible D gene is TRBD1 (5 bases). In DNA, the CDR3 is TGTGCCAGTCTCGACAGACTCGACAATGAGCAGTTCTTC. Protein: CASLDRLDNEQFF.